The 23 T cell receptor beta chains below all came from one sample that was sequenced in a study of control samples from healthy donors and cancer patients. The table came from immunoSEQ multiplex PCR; TCRdb's copy has only in-frame clones and leaves some out. The profile shows about 84,000 clones, 91% of them singletons. Material for sequencing was blood. These receptor sequences come from a man aged 30-40 years in good health.

V and J are TRBV20-1 and TRBJ2-7, with 11 bases identical to TRBD2. With 3 bases clipped from V and 3 bases from J, the junction kept 7 bases outside the gene matches. The CDR3 spans 15 residues. The germline V gene encodes CDR1 DFQATT and CDR2 SNEGSKA (reference sequence). The chain's CDR3 is CSASRASGGLYEQYF. The CDR3 DNA reads TGCAGTGCTAGTCGTGCTAGCGGGGGGCTCTACGAGCAGTACTTC.

In its sample, this clone was seen once. V usage is TRBV5-1 and J usage is TRBJ1-2; a possible D gene is TRBD1 (5 bases). Germline V CDR1 and CDR2: SGHRS, YFSETQ. This CDR3 comprises 11 residues. V gave up 6 bases and J gave up 6 bases, with 9 bases separating them. The CDR3 nucleotides read TGCGCCAGCACCCCGGGGGATGGCTACACCTTC. Protein: CASTPGDGYTF.

This clone was found a few times. This chain uses TRBV5-1 with TRBJ2-5; D ambiguous. Germline CDR1 is SGHRS and CDR2 is YFSETQ. V lost 0 bases and J 4 bases, leaving 13 bases between the germline ends. The CDR3 contains 15 residues. The CDR3, as DNA: TGCGCCAGCAGCTTGGCAGCGACCCCCGGAGAGACCCAGTACTTC. Protein product: CASSLAATPGETQYF. Together with reference TRBV5-1 and TRBJ2-5, the CDR3 gives the full variable domain: KAGVTQTPRYLIKTRGQQVTLSCSPISGHRSVSWYQQTPGQGLQFLFEYFSETQRNKGNFPGRFSGRQFSNSRSEMNVSTLELGDSALYLCASSLAATPGETQYFGPGTRLLVL.

V is TRBV7-3 and J is TRBJ1-2; D not certain. The CDR3 runs 12 residues. V lost 1 base, J lost 4 bases, and 4 bases lay in between. Germline V lookup: CDR1 SGHTA, CDR2 FQGTGA. The CDR3, as DNA: TGTGCCAGCAGCTTAAACGGCTATGGCTACACCTTC. Translation gives CASSLNGYGYTF.

The chain recombines TRBV5-4 with TRBJ2-3, with 14 nucleotides matching TRBD2. Losses at the gene ends were 4 bases for V and 5 bases for J; bases not matched to a gene: 9. The CDR3 sequence is 17 residues long. Germline V gene sequence: CDR1 SGHNT, CDR2 YYREEE (reference sequence). This CDR3 is CASSGRLAGGPKDTQYF. The DNA for the CDR3 is TGTGCCAGCAGCGGGAGACTAGCGGGAGGGCCCAAAGATACGCAGTATTTT.

The V and J genes are TRBV6-2 or TRBV6-3 and TRBJ2-7; TRBD1 is a possible D gene (6 bases). CDR3 size: 13 residues. The V and J ends lost 5 bases and 2 bases respectively, with 10 bases between them. Germline V CDR1 and CDR2: MNHEY, SVGEGT. CDR3: CASSPGTTYEQYF. The CDR3 DNA is TGTGCCAGCAGTCCCGGGACAACCTACGAGCAGTACTTC.

This clone appeared a single time. V is TRBV6-5 and J is TRBJ2-7; perhaps TRBD2 as D (6 bases). The CDR3 is made up of 14 amino acids. Germline assignment: CDR1 MNHEY and CDR2 SVGAGI. Trimming shortened V by 6 bases and J by 4 bases, and 16 bases separated the two germline ends. The CDR3 nucleotides read TGTGCCAGCAGACGCGGGACGGGTTCATACGAGCAGTACTTC. This gives the protein CASRRGTGSYEQYF.

The chain carries TRBV9 and TRBJ1-1; D unclear. The CDR3 sequence is 13 residues long. CDR1 SGDLS and CDR2 YYNGEE come from the germline V gene. Trimming removed 0 bases from V and 7 bases from J, with 10 bases in between. CDR3 amino acids: CASSVERENEAFF. CDR3 DNA: TGTGCCAGCAGCGTAGAGAGAGAGAATGAAGCTTTCTTT. Full variable domain (rest looked up from reference TRBV9 and TRBJ1-1): DSGVTQTPKHLITATGQRVTLRCSPRSGDLSVYWYQQSLDQGLQFLIQYYNGEERAKGNILERFSAQQFPDLHSELNLSSLELGDSALYFCASSVERENEAFFGQGTRLTVV.

This clone has just one count. V gene TRBV9 combines with J gene TRBJ1-4; 7 bases are shared with TRBD1. Germline CDR1 and CDR2: SGDLS and YYNGEE. V lost 2 bases to trimming and J lost 5 bases; unmatched junction nucleotides: 9. CDR3 size: 16 residues. The CDR3 DNA sequence: TGTGCCAGCAGCGTGGGGATAGAGGGGGCAAATGAAAAACTGTTTTTT. Translated, it gives CASSVGIEGANEKLFF.

This rearrangement joins TRBV29-1 to TRBJ2-6; the D gene is possibly TRBD1 (7 bases). The CDR3 runs to 16 residues. V was trimmed by 7 bases and J by 2 bases, leaving 18 bases between them. Per the germline V gene, CDR1 is SQVTM and CDR2 is ANQGSEA. The DNA for the CDR3 is TGCAGCGGATATCGGGGGACAGAGGCTGGGGCCAACGTCCTGACTTTC. Translating it yields CSGYRGTEAGANVLTF.

The genes are TRBV4-3 and TRBJ2-7; D remains unclear. Trimming removed 2 bases from V and 0 bases from J, with 5 bases in between. The CDR3 contains 13 residues. Germline V CDR1 and CDR2: LGHNA, YSLEER. The CDR3 loop is CASSQSPSYEQYF. The CDR3 DNA sequence: TGCGCCAGCAGCCAAAGTCCCTCCTACGAGCAGTACTTC.

The J gene is TRBJ1-2, the V gene TRBV25-1; 11 nucleotides line up with TRBD1. Germline CDR1 and CDR2: MGHDK and SYGVNS. V dropped 4 bases and J dropped 5; count of bases not matched to a gene: 6. The CDR3 spans 15 residues. The CDR3 loop is CASSVPGTGGYGYTF. CDR3 DNA: TGTGCCAGCAGTGTCCCCGGGACAGGGGGATATGGCTACACCTTC.

This rearrangement joins TRBV6-6 to TRBJ2-5; no clear D gene. The CDR3 runs 13 residues. V was trimmed by 5 bases and J by 5 bases, leaving 12 bases between them. Germline V gene data show CDR1 as MNHNY and CDR2 as SVGAGI (reference sequence). For the CDR3, the DNA is TGTGCCAGCAGTAAAAACTTTGGTGAGACCCAGTACTTC. It encodes CASSKNFGETQYF.

The chain carries TRBV6-2 or TRBV6-3 and TRBJ1-4; D is perhaps TRBD1 (6 bases). The CDR3 length is 14 residues. With 6 bases removed from V and 7 bases from J, the gap between germline ends came to 15 bases. Germline CDR1 and CDR2: MNHEY and SVGEGT. The CDR3: CASSGNRVGEKLFF. In nucleotides, the CDR3 is TGTGCCAGCAGCGGAAACAGGGTTGGTGAAAAACTGTTTTTT.

The chain is built from TRBV7-2 and TRBJ1-6; D might be TRBD1 (6 bases). Germline loops: CDR1 SGHTA, CDR2 FQGNSA. Trimming took off 4 bases at V and 0 bases at J, with 10 bases between the two ends. The CDR3 covers 16 residues. CDR3 sequence reads: CASSSGQSSYNSPLHF. CDR3 sequence (DNA): TGTGCCAGCAGCTCAGGACAGAGCTCCTATAATTCACCCCTCCACTTT. Based on the CDR3 plus reference TRBV7-2 and TRBJ1-6, the full variable domain is GAGVSQSPSNKVTEKGKDVELRCDPISGHTALYWYRQSLGQGLEFLIYFQGNSAPDKSGLPSDRFSAERTGGSVSTLTIQRTQQEDSAVYLCASSSGQSSYNSPLHFGNGTRLTVT.

This chain connects TRBV27 to TRBJ1-2; 7 bases match TRBD1. With 5 bases clipped from V and 8 bases from J, the junction kept 14 bases outside the gene matches. Germline CDR1 is MNHEY and CDR2 is SMNVEV (reference sequence). The CDR3 runs to 15 residues. The DNA of the CDR3 is TGTGCCAGCAGTCCCCGGCCACAGGGGAGGAGCGGCTACACCTTC. Protein product: CASSPRPQGRSGYTF.

The gene calls are TRBV27 and TRBJ1-5; D is perhaps TRBD1 (5 bases). V dropped 5 bases and J dropped 2 bases, with 13 bases sitting between them. This CDR3 is 15 amino acids long. Germline CDR1 MNHEY, CDR2 SMNVEV (reference sequence). In DNA form, the CDR3 reads TGTGCCAGCAGTAGACAGTCGAAGGGCAATCAGCCCCAGCATTTT. This gives the protein CASSRQSKGNQPQHF.

This sequence joins TRBV27 and TRBJ1-4; no firm D call. The CDR3 is 14 amino acids. Trimming pared 6 bases from V and 4 bases from J, leaving 12 bases between. Germline CDR1 is MNHEY and CDR2 is SMNVEV (reference sequence). As DNA, the CDR3 is TGTGCCAGCAGGCGATCGGCGAATAATGAAAAACTGTTTTTT. Translated: CASRRSANNEKLFF.

The chain joins TRBV20-1 to TRBJ1-1, with D hard to call. The germline V gene has CDR1 DFQATT and CDR2 SNEGSKA (reference sequence). This CDR3 spans 12 amino acids. Trimming took off 3 bases at V and 0 bases at J, with 5 bases between the two ends. Here the CDR3 reads CSASQVNTEAFF. In nucleotides, the CDR3 is TGCAGTGCTAGTCAGGTGAACACTGAAGCTTTCTTT.

The chain employs TRBV27 and TRBJ1-5; possibly TRBD1 for D (6 bases). Deletions cut 6 bases from V and 0 bases from J, with 12 bases between. The CDR3 has 15 residues. CDR1 MNHEY and CDR2 SMNVEV come from the germline V gene (reference sequence). CDR3 loop: CASRPGEISNQPQHF. CDR3 in DNA: TGTGCCAGCAGGCCAGGGGAGATTAGCAATCAGCCCCAGCATTTT.

This clone came up once. V is TRBV19 and J is TRBJ1-2, with 7 bases identical to TRBD1. Germline lookup yields CDR1 LNHDA and CDR2 SQIVND (reference sequence). The CDR3 extends over 16 amino acids. J gave up 4 bases and V 1 base, and 9 bases lay outside the gene matches. CDR3: CASSIGVGQLTYGYTF. DNA of the CDR3: TGTGCCAGTAGTATAGGCGTGGGACAGTTAACCTATGGCTACACCTTC.

The CDR3 loop reads CASSFGVQGYTF. Written as DNA, the CDR3 is TGTGCCAGCAGTTTCGGGGTGCAAGGCTACACCTTC. This chain links TRBV28 with TRBJ1-2; D is undetermined. Per germline, CDR1 MDHEN and CDR2 SYDVKM. The CDR3 has 12 amino acids. Trimming stripped 3 bases from V and 8 bases from J, with 10 bases between.

The chain joins TRBV10-3 to TRBJ2-1; 7 bases agree with TRBD1. The germline V gene has CDR1 ENHRY and CDR2 SYGVKD. J was trimmed by 8 bases and V by 7 bases; bases with no gene match: 8. This CDR3 is 13 amino acids long. CDR3 loop: CAIKTGAGDEQFF. The CDR3 nucleotides are TGTGCCATCAAAACAGGGGCCGGCGATGAGCAGTTCTTC.